This entry concerns a single TCR beta chain. The data belong to a study of blood T cell repertoires in COVID-19. Original data processing: Amplification of reference gene primers was used by the study to estimate nucleated cell counts. Data came from immunoSEQ multiplex PCR; TCRdb stores just in-frame clones and leaves some out. V and J calls and clone size are as listed in that table; D and trimming were resolved from the DNA. The data show under 80,000 clones, roughly 90% seen once. This clonotype originated in a man aged 65-85 years with active or convalescent COVID-19. Input material: peripheral blood.

The CDR3 bases are TGTGCCAGCAGCCTGGTCCCCGGGTTTTTCTTT. It is translated as CASSLVPGFFF. The chain carries TRBV6-6 and TRBJ1-1; D is uncertain. Germline V CDR1 and CDR2: MNHNY, SVGAGI (reference sequence). The V gene lost 6 bases and the J gene lost 13 bases, with 15 bases spanning the gap. The CDR3 consists of 11 residues.